These 27 T cell receptor beta chains were sequenced from one sample in a study of OX40 agonist ivuxolimab in advanced cancers. Some clones are missing from TCRdb's copy, which holds only in-frame ones; the method was immunoSEQ multiplex PCR. Among fewer than 30,000 clones, around 86% were seen once, and the ten largest hold about 19%. The sample in question was CD4+ or CD8+ T cells sorted from blood, obtained in a trial of the OX40 agonist ivuxolimab. These receptors were obtained from an adult with an advanced solid tumor such as melanoma, head and neck, liver or kidney cancer.

The chain employs TRBV30 and TRBJ1-2; D perhaps matches TRBD1 (6 bases). The CDR3 spans 15 residues. Trimming cost V 4 bases and J 7 bases, with 22 bases left between them. Per the germline V gene, CDR1 is GTSNPN and CDR2 is SVGIG (reference sequence). In DNA, the CDR3 is TGTGCCTGGAAACCTAGACAGGACTTTCTTGGTGGCTACACCTTC. Translating it yields CAWKPRQDFLGGYTF.

The chain carries TRBV6-5 and TRBJ1-2; 11 bases agree with TRBD1. The germline CDR1 and CDR2 sequences are MNHEY and SVGAGI. The CDR3 covers 14 residues. V trimming: 4 bases; J trimming: 7 bases; junction bases outside the gene matches: 5. CDR3 residues: CASSFGQGASGYTF. The CDR3 DNA follows: TGTGCCAGCAGTTTTGGACAGGGGGCTTCTGGCTACACCTTC.

V is TRBV4-1 and J is TRBJ2-3; the D gene is possibly TRBD2 (6 bases). The V and J ends lost 5 bases and 3 bases respectively, with 15 bases between them. The CDR3 extends over 15 amino acids. Germline CDR1 is MGHRA and CDR2 is YSYEKL. CDR3 amino acids: CASSSPGAGTDTQYF. CDR3 DNA: TGCGCCAGCAGCTCCCCTGGGGCGGGAACAGATACGCAGTATTTT.

The chain is built from TRBV28 and TRBJ1-4, with 7 bases matching TRBD1. V lost 6 bases and J lost 6; bases outside the gene matches: 7. The CDR3 loop spans 14 amino acids. Looked up from germline, CDR1 is MDHEN and CDR2 is SYDVKM. CDR3 protein: CASRTQGRDEKLFF. For the CDR3, the DNA is TGTGCCAGCAGAACACAGGGGCGAGATGAAAAACTGTTTTTT.

The rearrangement uses TRBV7-2 and TRBJ2-7; D remains ambiguous. Germline loops: CDR1 SGHTA, CDR2 FQGNSA. The CDR3 loop spans 14 amino acids. The germline V and J ends were trimmed by 5 bases and 0 bases, with 11 bases remaining between them. CDR3 DNA sequence: TGTGCCAGCAGCAGTTTTGGGTTCTCCTACGAGCAGTACTTC. It encodes CASSSFGFSYEQYF.

Only one count was recorded for this clone. This chain links TRBV5-4 with TRBJ1-1; D not certain. The CDR3 sequence is 15 residues long. V was clipped by 0 bases and J by 0 bases, with 9 bases between them. CDR1 is SGHNT, CDR2 YYREEE, per germline (reference sequence). The CDR3 reads CASSLAGGLNTEAFF. The CDR3 bases are TGTGCCAGCAGCTTGGCCGGCGGGTTGAACACTGAAGCTTTCTTT.

This chain uses TRBV21-1 with TRBJ2-2. TRBV21-1 is given as a pseudogene. This CDR3 has 19 residues. The CDR3, as DNA: TGTGCCAGCAGCAAAAAGGGGTCCGGGGGCGTGTGTTCCACCGGGGAGCTGTTTTTT. This translates into CASSKKGSGGVCSTGELFF.

This clone was detected a few times. The chain combines TRBV19 with TRBJ1-5, with D perhaps TRBD1 (5 bases). Per the germline V gene, CDR1 is LNHDA and CDR2 is SQIVND (reference sequence). Trimming left V 3 bases short and J 0 bases short, with 6 bases between. The CDR3 loop spans 14 amino acids. CDR3 loop: CASSIGGSNQPQHF. The CDR3 DNA sequence: TGTGCCAGTAGTATTGGGGGTAGCAATCAGCCCCAGCATTTT.

The V gene is TRBV7-9, the J gene TRBJ1-1, with 8 nucleotides matching TRBD1. With 5 bases clipped from V and 5 bases from J, the junction kept 10 bases outside the gene matches. Germline assignment: CDR1 SEHNR and CDR2 FQNEAQ (reference sequence). CDR3 length: 15 amino acids. The CDR3 DNA reads TGTGCCAGCAGCCTAGGACAGGGAAGGGGGACTGAAGCTTTCTTT. This translates into CASSLGQGRGTEAFF. The entire variable domain, with the rest obtained from reference TRBV7-9 and TRBJ1-1, is as follows: DTGVSQNPRHKITKRGQNVTFRCDPISEHNRLYWYRQTLGQGPEFLTYFQNEAQLEKSRLLSDRFSAERPKGSFSTLEIQRTEQGDSAMYLCASSLGQGRGTEAFFGQGTRLTVV.

The rearrangement joins TRBV2 to TRBJ2-5, with D hard to call. Germline CDR1 SNHLY, CDR2 FYNNEI. With 8 bases removed from V and 9 bases from J, the gap between germline ends came to 13 bases. This CDR3 is built from 11 residues. This CDR3 reads CASRAKSAQYF. DNA of the CDR3: TGTGCCAGCCGCGCGAAGAGCGCCCAGTACTTC.

The chain employs TRBV5-1 and TRBJ2-5; no reliable D call. The CDR3 has 14 residues. The germline V and J ends were trimmed by 0 bases and 1 base, with 7 bases remaining between them. Germline values: CDR1 SGHRS, CDR2 YFSETQ. The CDR3 nucleotides are TGCGCCAGCAGCTTGGCCGAGGTCCAAGAGACCCAGTACTTC. Translated: CASSLAEVQETQYF.

J is TRBJ2-7 and V is TRBV4-3, with a weak D call TRBD1 (5 bases). Germline CDR1 is LGHNA and CDR2 is YSLEER. CDR3 size: 13 residues. Trimming removed 4 bases at V and 1 base at J, with 8 bases between. CDR3 residues: CASSRTQSYEQYF. CDR3 DNA: TGCGCCAGCAGCCGGACACAATCCTACGAGCAGTACTTC.

The rearrangement joins TRBV6-1 to TRBJ2-7, with 10 bases lining up with TRBD2. This CDR3 region has 15 residues. J lost 0 bases, V lost 1 base, and 0 bases had no gene match. Germline CDR1 reads MNHNS; CDR2 reads SASEGT. The DNA for the CDR3 is TGTGCCAGCAGTGAAGGGACTAGCGGCTCCTACGAGCAGTACTTC. As protein: CASSEGTSGSYEQYF.

This chain links TRBV6-5 with TRBJ1-1; D remains unclear. The germline V gene encodes CDR1 MNHEY and CDR2 SVGAGI. This CDR3 spans 14 amino acids. V gave up 6 bases and J gave up 3 bases, with 14 bases separating them. The CDR3 nucleotides read TGTGCCAGCAGACTCATATCTTGGGACACTGAAGCTTTCTTT. Its protein is CASRLISWDTEAFF.

In its sample, this clone was seen a few times. The V gene is TRBV29-1, the J gene TRBJ2-3, with 11 bases lining up with TRBD2. CDR1 SQVTM and CDR2 ANQGSEA come from the germline V gene. CDR3 size: 13 residues. The trim removed 8 bases at V and 3 bases at J, leaving 4 bases unmatched. CDR3 sequence: CSTIAGGTDTQYF. In DNA, the CDR3 is TGCAGCACAATAGCGGGGGGGACAGATACGCAGTATTTT.

The rearrangement joins TRBV5-1 to TRBJ2-5, with D possibly TRBD2 on 7 matching bases. Germline-derived CDR1 and CDR2 are SGHRS and YFSETQ. The CDR3 loop spans 19 amino acids. V lost 4 bases and J 7 bases, leaving 32 bases between the germline ends. CDR3 DNA sequence: TGCGCCAGCAGCCGGAGAGGGGGGGCCGAAATGGTTTTGGATGGGACCCAGTACTTC. Translation gives CASSRRGGAEMVLDGTQYF.

The chain couples TRBV13 to TRBJ2-3; TRBD2 matches at 8 bases. CDR1 is PRHDT, CDR2 FYEKMQ, per germline (reference sequence). CDR3 length: 17 amino acids. V was pared by 5 bases and J by 4 bases, with 14 bases of the junction left unmatched. In DNA form, the CDR3 reads TGTGCCAGCAGCCCCGGGGGGGGGCGGACCGCCTCAGATACGCAGTATTTT. The encoded protein is CASSPGGGRTASDTQYF.

The gene calls are TRBV12-5 and TRBJ2-1, with 8 positions matching TRBD2. The CDR3 consists of 18 residues. Trimming cost V 3 bases and J 8 bases; bases outside gene matches: 18. Germline V gene sequence: CDR1 LGHNT, CDR2 FRNRAP. CDR3 sequence (DNA): TGTGCTAGTGGTTTCCTCGTGGCGGGAGGATCTAAGTTCGATGAGCAGTTCTTC. Translated, it gives CASGFLVAGGSKFDEQFF.

V is TRBV6-6 and J is TRBJ1-2; D gene ambiguous. The V gene's germline CDR1 is MNHNY and CDR2 SVGAGI (reference sequence). V gave up 2 bases and J gave up 7 bases, with 8 bases separating them. This CDR3 comprises 12 residues. The CDR3 reads CASSYTLGGYTF. For the CDR3, the DNA is TGTGCCAGCAGTTACACCCTAGGTGGCTACACCTTC.

A note on this clone: Other DNA sequences in the same sample also yield this CDR3. J is TRBJ2-7 and V is TRBV27; D ambiguous. This CDR3 contains 13 residues. Trimming shortened V by 3 bases and J by 2 bases, and 8 bases separated the two germline ends. The germline V gene has CDR1 MNHEY and CDR2 SMNVEV (reference sequence). The CDR3 protein is CASSLGATYEQYF. The CDR3 DNA reads TGTGCCAGCAGTTTGGGCGCCACCTACGAGCAGTACTTC.

The rearrangement links TRBV12-2 to TRBJ1-5. TRBV12-2 is reported as a pseudogene. The CDR3 covers 18 residues. In DNA form, the CDR3 reads TGTGCAAGTCGCCAGGCCGGGGGAGTGCGTCTGCTCAATCAGCCCCAGCATTTT. Residues: CASRQAGGVRLLNQPQHF.

The CDR3 DNA reads as TGTGCCAGCAGCTCTGACTGGGGCGGCAGGGACGGGGTCGAGACCCAGTACTTC. This sequence encodes CASSSDWGGRDGVETQYF. The chain recombines TRBV7-9 with TRBJ2-5; perhaps D is TRBD1 or TRBD2 (5 bases each). V dropped 4 bases and J dropped 5 bases, with 26 bases sitting between them. The CDR3 is made up of 18 amino acids. Germline CDR1 and CDR2: SEHNR and FQNEAQ (reference sequence).

The chain combines TRBV6-5 with TRBJ2-5; TRBD1 matches at 7 bases. This CDR3 is built from 16 residues. V shed 4 bases, J shed 5 bases, and the junction held 13 bases outside the gene matches. Germline V CDR1 and CDR2: MNHEY, SVGAGI. The CDR3 DNA reads as TGTGCCAGCAGTTCCGACGACAGGGTATATTGGGAGACCCAGTACTTC. Translated: CASSSDDRVYWETQYF.

The rearrangement uses TRBV10-2 and TRBJ2-5; D ambiguous. Germline V CDR1 and CDR2: WSHSY, SAAADI. With 0 bases removed from V and 2 bases from J, the gap between germline ends came to 13 bases. This CDR3 is built from 16 residues. Written as DNA, the CDR3 is TGCGCCAGCAGTGAGTCGAATGGAGTCGGACAAGAGACCCAGTACTTC. This sequence encodes CASSESNGVGQETQYF.

The chain has TRBV9 and TRBJ2-1; D uncertain. The length of the CDR3 is 14 residues. The germline CDR1 and CDR2 sequences are SGDLS and YYNGEE. V lost 0 bases and J 6 bases, leaving 10 bases between the germline ends. DNA of the CDR3: TGTGCCAGCAGCGTAGGGGGTTCCGGCAATGAGCAGTTCTTC. It codes for CASSVGGSGNEQFF.

The chain recombines TRBV28 with TRBJ2-3; 10 bases are a match to TRBD2. Germline CDR1 reads MDHEN; CDR2 reads SYDVKM. The CDR3 is 17 residues long. Losses at the gene ends were 8 bases for V and 5 bases for J; bases not matched to a gene: 16. The CDR3 sequence is CASSSSGRNPLVDTQYF. CDR3 nucleotide sequence: TGTGCCAGCTCATCTAGCGGGAGAAACCCACTAGTAGATACGCAGTATTTT.

The V gene is TRBV11-2, the J gene TRBJ2-1, with 8 bases fitting TRBD2. The CDR3 has 17 amino acids. Trimming removed 1 base from V and 2 bases from J; junction bases left unmatched: 7. From germline, CDR1 is SGHAT and CDR2 FQNNGV. In DNA, the CDR3 is TGTGCCAGCAGCTTAGTCGGAGCGGGGGAAGCCTACAATGAGCAGTTCTTC. It specifies CASSLVGAGEAYNEQFF.